This is a list of T cell receptor beta chains from one sample in a study of blood T cells in healthy people across ages. TCRdb passed the 5' RACE reads through MiXCR, listing each CDR3 protein once. The sample lists approximately 820,000 distinct CDR3 sequences; around 45% were seen once. The specimen sequenced was blood. These receptors were taken from a man aged 60 to 69 in good health. Each CDR3 is given without its conserved first and last residue.

V gene: TRBV7-9; J gene: TRBJ2-2; CDR3 protein: ASSLSLNSNTGELF
V gene: TRBV4-3; J gene: TRBJ1-5; CDR3 protein: ASSQSLSQPQH
V gene: TRBV12-3/TRBV12-4; J gene: TRBJ1-1; CDR3 protein: AETGGAMNTEAF
V gene: TRBV9; J gene: TRBJ2-3; CDR3 protein: ASSWIGVWDAYPPDTQY
V gene: TRBV6-5; J gene: TRBJ1-2; CDR3 protein: ATWGLSNYGYT
V gene: TRBV6-5; J gene: TRBJ2-3; CDR3 protein: ASSLRDRVADTQY
V gene: TRBV27; J gene: TRBJ2-3; CDR3 protein: ASSLEGYASDTQY
V gene: TRBV7-2; J gene: TRBJ2-1; CDR3 protein: ASSFGQGRRNNEQF
V gene: TRBV20-1; J gene: TRBJ2-4; CDR3 protein: SAPMGGRGDIQY
V gene: TRBV27; J gene: TRBJ2-1; CDR3 protein: ASRTGLNEQF